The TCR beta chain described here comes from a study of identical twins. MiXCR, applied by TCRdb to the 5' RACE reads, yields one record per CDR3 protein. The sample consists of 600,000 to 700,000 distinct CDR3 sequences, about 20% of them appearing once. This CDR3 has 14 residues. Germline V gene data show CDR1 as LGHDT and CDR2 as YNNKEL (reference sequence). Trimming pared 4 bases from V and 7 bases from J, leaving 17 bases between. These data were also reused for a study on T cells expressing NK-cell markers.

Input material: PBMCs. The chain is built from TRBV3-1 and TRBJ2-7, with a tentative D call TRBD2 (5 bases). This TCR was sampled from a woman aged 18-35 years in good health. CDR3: CASSPYSFRGEQYF. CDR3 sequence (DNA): TGTGCCAGCAGCCCCTATAGCTTCCGAGGGGAGCAGTACTTC.